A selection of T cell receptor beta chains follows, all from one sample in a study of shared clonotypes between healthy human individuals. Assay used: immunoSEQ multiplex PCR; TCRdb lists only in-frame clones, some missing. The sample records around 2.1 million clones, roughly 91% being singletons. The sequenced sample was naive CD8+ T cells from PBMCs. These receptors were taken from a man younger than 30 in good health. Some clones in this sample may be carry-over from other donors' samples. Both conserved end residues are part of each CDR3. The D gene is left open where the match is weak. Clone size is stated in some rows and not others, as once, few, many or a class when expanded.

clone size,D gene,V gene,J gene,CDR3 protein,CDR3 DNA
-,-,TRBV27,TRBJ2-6,CASSSQGAGANVLTF,TGTGCCAGCAGTTCGCAGGGTGCTGGGGCCAACGTCCTGACTTTC
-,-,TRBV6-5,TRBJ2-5,CASSHMEETQYF,TGTGCCAGCAGCCACATGGAGGAGACCCAGTACTTC
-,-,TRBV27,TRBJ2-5,CASSFRPQETQYF,TGTGCCAGCAGTTTCCGACCCCAAGAGACCCAGTACTTC
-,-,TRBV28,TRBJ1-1,CASRGLQENTEAFF,TGTGCCAGCAGGGGGTTACAGGAGAACACTGAAGCTTTCTTT
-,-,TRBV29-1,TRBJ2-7,CSVEVEPAAYEQYF,TGCAGCGTTGAAGTGGAACCGGCGGCATACGAGCAGTACTTC
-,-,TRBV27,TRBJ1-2,CASRSWDVYGYTF,TGTGCCAGCAGGTCATGGGACGTCTATGGCTACACCTTC
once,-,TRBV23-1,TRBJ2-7,CASSHPPLGLRYF,TGCGCCAGCAGTCATCCCCCACTCGGGCTCCGGTACTTC
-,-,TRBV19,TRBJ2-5,CASSEGTEAETQYF,TGTGCCAGTAGTGAAGGGACCGAAGCGGAGACCCAGTACTTC
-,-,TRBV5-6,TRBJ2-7,CASREGTGSYEQYF,TGTGCCAGCAGGGAGGGTACAGGGTCTTACGAGCAGTACTTC
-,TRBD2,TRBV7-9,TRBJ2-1,CASSLFAGGRNNEQFF,TGTGCCAGCAGCTTATTTGCGGGAGGCCGGAACAATGAGCAGTTCTTC
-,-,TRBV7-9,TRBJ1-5,CASSVGGGNQPQHF,TGTGCCAGCAGCGTCGGAGGAGGCAATCAGCCCCAGCATTTT
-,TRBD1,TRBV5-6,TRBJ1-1,CASSWDRLNTEAFF,TGTGCCAGCAGCTGGGACAGGTTGAACACTGAAGCTTTCTTT
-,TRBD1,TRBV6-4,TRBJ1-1,CASRKTGGGSEAFF,TGTGCCAGCCGTAAAACAGGGGGCGGATCTGAAGCTTTCTTT
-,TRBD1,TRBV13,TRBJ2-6,CASSFAYRDRGGGANVLTF,TGTGCCAGCAGCTTTGCCTACCGGGACAGGGGTGGTGGGGCCAACGTCCTGACTTTC
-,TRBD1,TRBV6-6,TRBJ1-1,CASRGTDEAFF,TGTGCCAGCAGGGGGACAGATGAAGCTTTCTTT